The rows below give T cell receptor beta chains drawn from one sample of a study of shared clonotypes between healthy human individuals. Repertoires were generated with immunoSEQ multiplex PCR, while TCRdb's copy carries only in-frame clones and drops some. This sample has fewer than 1.8 million clones, with 98% found just once. Source material: naive CD4+ T cells sorted from blood. The origin of the receptors is a man aged 25-45 years in good health. The conserved cysteine and the conserved F or W are not part of the CDR3 here.

v_call	j_call	cdr3_length	cdr3_aa
TRBV19	TRBJ2-5	11	ASSNRPQETQY
TRBV10-3	TRBJ2-3	10	AIGGVPDTQY
TRBV29-1	TRBJ2-3	12	SVGGGLGTDTQY
TRBV6-5	TRBJ2-1	13	ASRTTGGSYNEQF
TRBV7-6	TRBJ2-1	12	ASSPRSSGVEQF
TRBV5-1	TRBJ2-4	13	ASSLELAGVDIQY
TRBV2	TRBJ2-2	12	ASSVKTSTGELF
TRBV19	TRBJ2-5	13	ASSIGSGSIETQY
TRBV6-1	TRBJ1-5	9	ASTNNQPQH
TRBV5-4	TRBJ2-1	14	ASSSPYRTSYNEQF
TRBV11-2	TRBJ2-1	15	ASSLVSGASGDNEQF
TRBV5-1	TRBJ2-4	12	ASSNGSPNGIQY
TRBV19	TRBJ2-2	12	ASSLAGATGELF
TRBV7-6	TRBJ2-5	11	ASSQRPEETQY
TRBV29-1	TRBJ1-1	10	SVAGGHVEAF
TRBV7-2	TRBJ1-5	13	ASSTGPLRGQPQH
TRBV18	TRBJ2-6	13	ASSPRGPGANVLT
TRBV4-2	TRBJ2-2	15	ASSQGTSGRDTGELF
TRBV7-8	TRBJ2-7	13	ASSLVQGHSYEQY
TRBV11-2	TRBJ2-2	13	ASSLWEKHTGELF
TRBV2	TRBJ2-3	9	ASKSTDTQY
TRBV9	TRBJ2-1	14	ASSVSGLAGANEQF
TRBV7-9	TRBJ2-1	15	ASSLVGIRNTYNEQF
TRBV7-8	TRBJ2-7	15	ASSLATVRREGYEQY
TRBV19	TRBJ1-4	10	ASRNSREKLF
TRBV11-3	TRBJ2-1	13	ASSPTGLADNEQF
TRBV9	TRBJ1-4	13	ASSGQTGGYEKLF
TRBV4-3	TRBJ2-3	12	ASSQGRSTDTQY
TRBV5-4	TRBJ2-7	13	ASSLFGTSFYEQY
TRBV5-5	TRBJ2-2	14	ASSLAPREEPGELF
TRBV7-9	TRBJ2-1	12	ASSPSWSYNEQF
TRBV19	TRBJ1-5	12	ASSQRTGNQPQH
TRBV9	TRBJ2-7	13	ASSETGTDSLEQY
TRBV11-3	TRBJ2-3	15	ASSPGLAGRPTDTQY
TRBV5-1	TRBJ1-1	12	ASGWGGKDTEAF
TRBV18	TRBJ1-5	10	ASSPANQPQH
TRBV5-5	TRBJ2-1	13	ASSLRAAVSNEQF
TRBV6-6	TRBJ2-5	12	ASSYDATQETQY
TRBV6-5	TRBJ1-5	12	ASRGGPSGQPQH
TRBV18	TRBJ1-5	10	ASSASPQPQH
TRBV18	TRBJ2-7	12	ASSPPGRPYEQY
TRBV6-5	TRBJ2-6	13	ASSYSGTGANVLT
TRBV28	TRBJ1-2	13	ASSLLDLDNYGYT
TRBV6-5	TRBJ2-5	11	ASSAAPPETQY
TRBV29-1	TRBJ1-5	11	SVRSGSNQPQH
TRBV5-4	TRBJ2-3	14	ASSSPSGRVTDTQY
TRBV29-1	TRBJ2-1	9	SVLAFGEQF
TRBV2	TRBJ1-5	13	ASRDPNGDNQPQH
TRBV4-1	TRBJ1-2	14	ASSQPRTGGASGYT
TRBV21-1	TRBJ2-1	13	ASRISPGSYNEQF
TRBV5-1	TRBJ1-5	13	ASSLGGKVNQPQH
TRBV5-4	TRBJ2-7	13	ASSLGLAGSYEQY
TRBV18	TRBJ1-1	10	ASSPPLSEAF
TRBV2	TRBJ2-1	13	ASLVRPMDYNEQF